The T cell receptor (beta chain) under discussion was sequenced for a study of control samples from healthy donors and cancer patients. Trimming took 8 bases from V and 1 from J, leaving 12 bases between them. This CDR3 is 13 amino acids long. Germline values: CDR1 SGHNT, CDR2 YENEEA. Clones were read by immunoSEQ multiplex PCR, and TCRdb kept only the in-frame ones, dropping some. The table lists about 7,400 clones, less than 85% of them singletons, with more than 25% in the top ten. Sequencing was performed on PBMCs. V usage is TRBV11-3 and J usage is TRBJ2-7; the D gene is possibly TRBD1 (5 bases). This clonotype was obtained from a man in his 70s with lung cancer. Here the CDR3 reads CASFGQGSYEQYF. For the CDR3, the DNA is TGTGCCAGCTTCGGGCAGGGATCCTACGAGCAGTACTTC.